The 13 T cell receptor beta chains reported below all come from one sample, sequenced in a study of graft-versus-host responses after intestinal transplantation. The method was immunoSEQ multiplex PCR; TCRdb's version includes in-frame clones alone and lacks a portion of them. The sample includes approximately 16,000 clones, 80% to 90% of them seen just once. The starting material was PBMCs, obtained 110 days after intestinal transplant. These receptors all come from a human patient who received an intestinal transplant, so some T cells may come from the graft donor.

The chain joins TRBV9 to TRBJ1-3; no firm D call. CDR1 is SGDLS and CDR2 is YYNGEE in the germline V gene. The CDR3 contains 18 residues. V was trimmed by 0 bases and J by 4 bases, leaving 20 bases between them. The CDR3 reads CASSVATGRHKSGNTIYF. As DNA, the CDR3 is TGTGCCAGCAGCGTAGCTACGGGCAGGCATAAGTCCGGAAACACCATATATTTT. Complete variable domain (other parts from reference TRBV9 and TRBJ1-3): DSGVTQTPKHLITATGQRVTLRCSPRSGDLSVYWYQQSLDQGLQFLIQYYNGEERAKGNILERFSAQQFPDLHSELNLSSLELGDSALYFCASSVATGRHKSGNTIYFGEGSWLTVV.

The chain joins TRBV7-6 to TRBJ2-5, with D possibly called TRBD1 or TRBD2 (5 bases each). Germline values: CDR1 SGHVS, CDR2 FNYEAQ. The CDR3 length is 17 residues. Trimming shortened V by 1 base and J by 2 bases, and 17 bases separated the two germline ends. Here the CDR3 DNA reads TGTGCCAGCAGCTTAGAAGCCCTCCGGGGCCCTCAAGAGACCCAGTACTTC. Protein product: CASSLEALRGPQETQYF.

The table lists this clone with a few counts. The chain couples TRBV2 to TRBJ1-1; 7 nucleotides line up with TRBD1. V trimming: 6 bases; J trimming: 0 bases; junction bases outside the gene matches: 7. Germline V lookup: CDR1 SNHLY, CDR2 FYNNEI. The CDR3 is made up of 15 amino acids. CDR3 nucleotide sequence: TGTGCCAGCAGGTCACAGGGGACCATGAACACTGAAGCTTTCTTT. It codes for CASRSQGTMNTEAFF.

This chain connects TRBV4-2 to TRBJ2-7; 14 bases are a match to TRBD2. Germline CDR1 is LGHNA and CDR2 is YNFKEQ. Trimming cost V 8 bases and J 2 bases; bases outside gene matches: 2. This CDR3 contains 14 residues. CDR3: CASGGLAGAYEQYF. The DNA for the CDR3 is TGTGCCAGCGGGGGACTAGCGGGAGCCTACGAGCAGTACTTC.

This chain uses TRBV27 with TRBJ2-7; no firm D call. CDR1 and CDR2 from the germline V gene are MNHEY and SMNVEV (reference sequence). The CDR3 totals 13 residues. Trimming stripped 0 bases from V and 3 bases from J, with 6 bases between. CDR3 loop: CASSLSKVYEQYF. The CDR3 DNA is TGTGCCAGCAGTTTATCGAAAGTCTACGAGCAGTACTTC.

The chain is built from TRBV5-4 and TRBJ2-3; D is perhaps TRBD2 (6 bases). The CDR3 spans 16 residues. Per germline, CDR1 SGHNT and CDR2 YYREEE (reference sequence). Trimming removed 1 base at V and 5 bases at J, with 17 bases between. For the CDR3, the DNA is TGTGCCAGCAGCTTGCCGGGACTTACGATCAGAGATACGCAGTATTTT. The encoded protein is CASSLPGLTIRDTQYF.

The gene calls are TRBV27 and TRBJ2-6; D is unresolved. The germline V gene has CDR1 MNHEY and CDR2 SMNVEV (reference sequence). The length of the CDR3 is 15 residues. Trimming removed 4 bases at V and 0 bases at J, with 7 bases between. As DNA, the CDR3 is TGTGCCAGCAGTTCTACCCTCTCTGGGGCCAACGTCCTGACTTTC. Encoded protein: CASSSTLSGANVLTF.

The chain combines TRBV19 with TRBJ1-3; D gene unclear. The CDR3 is made up of 13 amino acids. CDR1 and CDR2 from the germline V gene are LNHDA and SQIVND (reference sequence). V shed 5 bases and J shed 4 bases, with 9 bases lying between them. CDR3 protein: CASSPLSGNTIYF. CDR3 nucleotide sequence: TGTGCCAGTAGTCCCCTTTCGGGAAACACCATATATTTT.

The chain is built from TRBV27 and TRBJ1-5; D unresolved. This CDR3 comprises 13 residues. The germline V gene has CDR1 MNHEY and CDR2 SMNVEV (reference sequence). V shed 6 bases and J shed 2 bases, with 8 bases lying between them. The CDR3, as DNA: TGTGCCAGCAGCCCCTTGGGCAATCAGCCCCAGCATTTT. Translation gives CASSPLGNQPQHF.

The rearrangement uses TRBV5-1 and TRBJ2-1; possibly TRBD1 or TRBD2 for D (5 bases each). Germline loops: CDR1 SGHRS, CDR2 YFSETQ. Between the trimmed V and J ends, which lost 4 bases and 3 bases, there was a span of 8 bases. This CDR3 has 13 amino acids. CDR3 amino acids: CASSGAGYNEQFF. The CDR3 coding sequence is TGCGCCAGCAGCGGGGCGGGCTACAATGAGCAGTTCTTC.

This clone was counted only a few times. The rearrangement joins TRBV6-6 to TRBJ2-5; 12 bases line up with TRBD2. The V gene's germline CDR1 is MNHNY and CDR2 SVGAGI (reference sequence). J was trimmed by 4 bases and V by 6 bases; bases with no gene match: 3. CDR3 size: 14 residues. CDR3 sequence (DNA): TGTGCCAGCAGGGCGGGACTAGCGGGAGAGACCCAGTACTTC. Translation gives CASRAGLAGETQYF.

The chain carries TRBV12-1 and TRBJ2-7. TRBV12-1 is a pseudogene locus. The CDR3 is 11 residues long. The CDR3 sequence is CASSPRSEQYF. The CDR3, as DNA: TGTGCCAGCAGCCCCCGCTCCGAGCAGTACTTC.

The chain recombines TRBV6-1 with TRBJ2-1, with D possibly called TRBD1 or TRBD2 (5 bases each). The CDR3 is made up of 12 amino acids. CDR1 MNHNS and CDR2 SASEGT come from the germline V gene. V gave up 6 bases and J gave up 8 bases, with 11 bases separating them. The CDR3 region is CASRALGDEQFF. In DNA, the CDR3 is TGTGCCAGCAGAGCCCTGGGGGATGAGCAGTTCTTC.